This T cell receptor (beta chain) was documented in a study of blood T cells in healthy people across ages. This CDR3 comprises 14 residues. The germline gives CDR1 MNHNY, CDR2 SVGAGI (reference sequence). Trimming took off 0 bases at V and 7 bases at J, with 10 bases between the two ends. Per-sample yields of isolated PBMCs were at least 6 million. Extraction of total RNA produced a minimum of 5 micrograms from each sample. Using a J-beta primer mix together with a sample-barcoded 5' primer, a second PCR was run for about 7 to 12 cycles. TCRdb recomputed calls from the 5' RACE reads with MiXCR, one row per CDR3 protein. The table lists around 970,000 distinct CDR3 sequences, roughly 47% of them singletons. Details on this clonotype: Its antigen is not identified.

Study outcomes and limitations: The unknown donor CMV status may have confounded expanded clonotype changes.

The source material was blood. The V gene is TRBV6-6, the J gene TRBJ2-1; D ambiguous. The source is a woman between 55 and 75 years old in good health. Here the CDR3 reads CASSYSGSKNEQFF. In nucleotides, the CDR3 is TGTGCCAGCAGTTACTCCGGGTCCAAGAATGAGCAGTTCTTC.